Presented here are 10 T cell receptor beta chains from one specimen sequenced in a study of blood T cell repertoires in COVID-19. Method: immunoSEQ multiplex PCR; TCRdb's copy keeps in-frame clones and lacks some. There are approximately 180,000 clones in the sample; roughly 82% occur only once, and roughly 5% lies in the top ten. Sequenced material: PBMCs or T cells enriched from blood (not recorded which). Receptor source: a woman in her sixties with acute COVID-19.

The V call is TRBV27, the J call TRBJ2-7; TRBD1 might be the D (6 bases). CDR3 length equals 18 residues. Germline values: CDR1 MNHEY, CDR2 SMNVEV (reference sequence). The V end was cut by 5 bases, the J end by 0 bases, with 23 bases between. Here the CDR3 reads CASSLPTPTGISSYEQYV. As DNA, the CDR3 is TGTGCCAGCAGTCTCCCCACTCCGACAGGAATTAGCTCCTACGAGCAGTACGTC.

Worth noting for this clone: Other DNA sequences within the sample encode an identical CDR3. The chain links TRBV28 to TRBJ2-5; D is undetermined. The germline gives CDR1 MDHEN, CDR2 SYDVKM. V lost 2 bases to trimming and J lost 4 bases, with 2 bases between them. CDR3 length: 11 amino acids. CDR3 loop: CASSLRETQYF. The CDR3 DNA reads TGTGCCAGCAGTTTACGAGAGACCCAGTACTTC.

The chain uses TRBV14 and TRBJ2-5, with TRBD1 matching over 7 bases. There are 14 residues in the CDR3. Germline loops: CDR1 SGHDN, CDR2 FVKESK. The V gene end was trimmed by 7 bases and the J gene end by 2 bases; junction bases not matched to a gene: 7. CDR3 loop: CASNDGTAQETQYF. The CDR3 nucleotides read TGTGCCAGCAACGATGGGACAGCACAAGAGACCCAGTACTTC.

V is TRBV7-2 and J is TRBJ1-6; 7 bases are shared with TRBD1. The V gene's germline CDR1 is SGHTA and CDR2 FQGNSA. The trim removed 6 bases at V and 7 bases at J, leaving 6 bases unmatched. The CDR3 extends over 14 amino acids. This chain's CDR3 is CASRAGTANSPLHF. CDR3 bases: TGTGCCAGCAGGGCCGGGACAGCAAATTCACCCCTCCACTTT. The full variable domain, rest sourced from reference TRBV7-2 and TRBJ1-6, is GAGVSQSPSNKVTEKGKDVELRCDPISGHTALYWYRQSLGQGLEFLIYFQGNSAPDKSGLPSDRFSAERTGGSVSTLTIQRTQQEDSAVYLCASRAGTANSPLHFGNGTRLTVT.

This chain uses TRBV4-3 with TRBJ2-7; 12 nucleotides align to TRBD2. CDR1 is LGHNA, CDR2 YSLEER, per germline. The CDR3 totals 15 residues. V lost 0 bases and J lost 8; bases outside the gene matches: 5. The DNA of the CDR3 is TGCGCCAGCAGCCAAGATGAGACTAGCGGGAGCAAGCAGTACTTC. Translation: CASSQDETSGSKQYF.

The chain recombines TRBV4-3 with TRBJ1-6; weak D call: TRBD1 (6 bases). The CDR3 runs to 15 residues. CDR1 and CDR2 (germline): LGHNA, YSLEER. V lost 6 bases to trimming and J lost 0 bases, with 9 bases between them. For the CDR3, the DNA is TGCGCCAGCAGTCTACAGGGCTCCTATAATTCACCCCTCCACTTT. Protein sequence: CASSLQGSYNSPLHF.

The chain recombines TRBV5-4 with TRBJ1-2; D is possibly TRBD1 (5 bases). The CDR3 runs to 15 residues. Looked up from germline, CDR1 is SGHNT and CDR2 is YYREEE (reference sequence). The germline V and J ends were trimmed by 0 bases and 5 bases, with 14 bases remaining between them. The CDR3 is CASSLDQGTPYGYTF. The CDR3 bases are TGTGCCAGCAGCTTGGACCAGGGAACCCCTTATGGCTACACCTTC.

This clone was observed a handful of times. The chain couples TRBV7-2 to TRBJ1-6; 7 bases are shared with TRBD1. Germline V lookup: CDR1 SGHTA, CDR2 FQGNSA. The CDR3 runs 17 residues. Trimming cost V 0 bases and J 7 bases; bases outside gene matches: 9. CDR3 sequence (DNA): TGTGCCAGCAGCTTAGCGGACAGGCGTTCCAAAAATTCACCCCTCCACTTT. The encoded protein is CASSLADRRSKNSPLHF.

The gene calls are TRBV11-2 and TRBJ2-1; D call uncertain. The ends were cut back, 3 bases at V and 12 bases at J, with 15 bases in the middle. The CDR3 totals 13 residues. Germline CDR1 reads SGHAT; CDR2 reads FQNNGV. The CDR3 DNA reads TGTGCCAGCAGCTTTGGCGATTCTAGATGGCAGTTCTTC. It translates to CASSFGDSRWQFF.

The chain couples TRBV7-9 to TRBJ2-4, with TRBD1 matching over 8 bases. The CDR3 loop spans 14 amino acids. Trimming removed 5 bases from V and 8 bases from J; junction bases left unmatched: 8. Germline V lookup: CDR1 SEHNR, CDR2 FQNEAQ (reference sequence). The CDR3 here is CASSQDRARDIQYF. The CDR3 DNA reads TGTGCCAGCAGCCAGGACAGGGCTCGGGACATTCAGTACTTC.